Below, 25 T cell receptor beta chains from the same sample are listed, as sequenced in a study of T cells in women clearing cervical HPV infection. Repertoires were generated with immunoSEQ multiplex PCR, while TCRdb's copy carries only in-frame clones and drops some. This sample's table has about 32,000 clones. The sample consisted of blood buffy coat. The receptors were sampled from a woman between 18 and 75 years old with a cervical HPV16 infection that either progressed to CIN3+ or cleared (not recorded which).

On this clone itself: The sequence runs out 3 residues before the end of the CDR3; the remainder is reconstructed from the germline J gene. This chain links TRBV11-2 with TRBJ1-2; possibly TRBD1 for D (6 bases). The germline CDR1 and CDR2 sequences are SGHAT and FQNNGV. V shed 5 bases and J shed 3 bases, with 16 bases lying between them. The CDR3 length is 15 residues. Partial CDR3 DNA: TGTGCCAGCAGCCCCCACCTGGGGGCGGACTATGGC. Translation: CASSPHLGADYG. Given in full, the CDR3 is CASSPHLGADYGYTF.

Note on this clone: Read data end 3 residues before the CDR3 end; the end is taken from the germline J gene. The chain is built from TRBV18 and TRBJ1-5; TRBD1 is a possible D gene (6 bases). The CDR3 is made up of 15 amino acids. Germline assignment: CDR1 KGHSH and CDR2 LQKENI. Deletions cut 6 bases from V and 3 bases from J, with 15 bases between. The CDR3 loop reads CASSRGRGDNQPQHF. CDR3 DNA (partial): TGTGCCAGCTCCCGCGGCAGGGGCGACAATCAGCCC. Full variable domain (remainder filled in from reference TRBV18 and TRBJ1-5): NAGVMQNPRHLVRRRGQEARLRCSPMKGHSHVYWYRQLPEEGLKFMVYLQKENIIDESGMPKERFSAEFPKEGPSILRIQQVVRGDSAAYFCASSRGRGDNQPQHFGDGTRLSIL.

The sequenced CDR3 bases are TGCAGTGCTAGAGAGACCGGTTCCAGGGGACCC. Translation: CSARETGSRGP. The entire CDR3 reads CSARETGSRGPQHF. The chain carries TRBV20-1 and TRBJ1-5; D may be TRBD1 (6 bases). The read falls 3 residues short of the CDR3 end, and the missing part is taken from the germline J gene. This CDR3 is 14 amino acids long. Germline CDR1 and CDR2: DFQATT and SNEGSKA (reference sequence).

Comments on this clone: The read ends 3 residues early relative to the CDR3; the germline J gene fills the gap. The chain uses TRBV7-3 and TRBJ2-1, with TRBD2 identical over 9 bases. The CDR3 consists of 16 residues. Losses at the gene ends were 4 bases for V and 2 bases for J; bases not matched to a gene: 6. Germline CDR1 SGHTA, CDR2 FQGTGA. The CDR3 protein is CASSSLAGGAYNEQFF. The DNA read from the CDR3 is TGTGCCAGCAGCTCTCTTGCGGGGGGGGCCTACAATGAG.

To note about this clone: The CDR3 end falls 3 residues outside the read, so it is completed with the germline J gene. V and J are TRBV2 and TRBJ2-3, with 10 bases lining up with TRBD2. Trimming at V came to 6 bases and at J to 4 bases, leaving 10 bases not matched to a gene. The CDR3 contains 16 residues. Germline V lookup: CDR1 SNHLY, CDR2 FYNNEI. The covered CDR3 bases are TGTGCCAGCAGACTACAGACTAGCGGGTTCCCAGATACG. This sequence encodes CASRLQTSGFPDT. The complete CDR3 reads CASRLQTSGFPDTQYF.

On this clone itself: The read ends 3 residues early relative to the CDR3; the germline J gene fills the gap. The rearrangement joins TRBV9 to TRBJ1-4; D might be TRBD1 (6 bases). Trimming shortened V by 3 bases and J by 7 bases, and 16 bases separated the two germline ends. CDR1 SGDLS and CDR2 YYNGEE come from the germline V gene. The CDR3 consists of 15 residues. CDR3 DNA (partial): TGTGCCAGCAGCGGAGGGGGTGGGTCGGTTGAAAAA. Its protein product is CASSGGGGSVEK. The complete CDR3 protein is CASSGGGGSVEKLFF.

Note on this clone: Read coverage stops 3 residues before the CDR3 terminus; the germline J gene supplies the remainder. The chain carries TRBV5-1 and TRBJ2-3; a weak D match, TRBD2 (6 bases). This CDR3 spans 15 amino acids. Germline V gene sequence: CDR1 SGHRS, CDR2 YFSETQ. Trimming pared 0 bases from V and 4 bases from J, leaving 12 bases between. Partial CDR3 DNA: TGCGCCAGCAGCTTGGGGACGGGGGATTCAGATACG. Encoded protein: CASSLGTGDSDT. The entire CDR3 protein reads CASSLGTGDSDTQYF.

On this clone itself: The read falls 3 residues short of the CDR3 end, and the missing part is taken from the germline J gene. The rearrangement joins TRBV5-1 to TRBJ2-3; 12 nucleotides align to TRBD2. This CDR3 comprises 18 residues. J lost 4 bases, V lost 1 base, and 10 bases had no gene match. Germline CDR1 and CDR2: SGHRS and YFSETQ. CDR3 region: CASSLKFLAGGHADTQYF. The covered CDR3 bases are TGCGCCAGCAGCTTGAAATTTCTAGCGGGGGGGCACGCAGATACG. Together with reference TRBV5-1 and TRBJ2-3, the CDR3 gives the full variable domain: KAGVTQTPRYLIKTRGQQVTLSCSPISGHRSVSWYQQTPGQGLQFLFEYFSETQRNKGNFPGRFSGRQFSNSRSEMNVSTLELGDSALYLCASSLKFLAGGHADTQYFGPGTRLTVL.

A note on this clone: Sequencing ends 3 residues short of the CDR3 end; the germline J gene provides the rest. The chain combines TRBV19 with TRBJ1-5; a possible D gene is TRBD1 (6 bases). V was trimmed by 6 bases and J by 0 bases, leaving 12 bases between them. The CDR3 spans 15 residues. From germline, CDR1 is LNHDA and CDR2 SQIVND (reference sequence). The CDR3 DNA, read in part, is TGTGCCAGTAGGCCAAACAGGGATAGCAATCAGCCC. Translated: CASRPNRDSNQP. The complete CDR3 reads CASRPNRDSNQPQHF.

Details on this clone: Read sequence stops 3 residues before the CDR3 end, and the germline J gene provides the missing end. V and J are TRBV20-1 and TRBJ2-7; a possible D gene is TRBD1 (5 bases). Trimming removed 6 bases from V and 1 base from J, with 10 bases in between. The CDR3 has 12 residues. Germline CDR1 is DFQATT and CDR2 is SNEGSKA (reference sequence). The CDR3 DNA, read in part, is TGCAGTGCCCAAGGACATTCCTACGAG. This gives the protein CSAQGHSYE. The full CDR3 is CSAQGHSYEQYF.

Comment on this clone: From the germline J gene comes the end of the CDR3, since the read stops 3 residues before it. The rearrangement uses TRBV19 and TRBJ2-7, with 9 bases lining up with TRBD1. Germline CDR1 reads LNHDA; CDR2 reads SQIVND (reference sequence). Germline trimming cut 2 bases from V and 2 bases from J; bases unmatched to any gene: 10. The CDR3 runs 17 residues. The DNA read from the CDR3 is TGTGCCAGTAGTATATATCCCGGGACAGGGAGTACCTACGAG. Its translation is CASSIYPGTGSTYE. Given in full, the CDR3 is CASSIYPGTGSTYEQYF.

On this clone: Coverage ceases 3 residues before the CDR3 finishes, and the germline J gene fills in the end. The rearrangement uses TRBV20-1 and TRBJ2-7; D may be TRBD2 (7 bases). CDR1 and CDR2 (germline): DFQATT, SNEGSKA (reference sequence). V was pared by 6 bases and J by 5 bases, with 20 bases between. The CDR3 sequence is 14 residues long. The part of the CDR3 DNA that was read is TGCAGTGCCCCTTTGAGGGGGGGTGAGGACGAG. Amino acid sequence: CSAPLRGGEDE. The complete CDR3 sequence is CSAPLRGGEDEQYF.

Remarks on this clone: The read ends 3 residues before the CDR3 terminus; that terminus is restored from the germline J gene. V gene TRBV20-1 combines with J gene TRBJ2-3; 11 bases agree with TRBD1. The germline V gene has CDR1 DFQATT and CDR2 SNEGSKA (reference sequence). V lost 6 bases, J lost 5 bases, and 4 bases stayed unmatched. The CDR3 contains 13 residues. CDR3 bases read: TGCAGTGCGACCGGGACAGGGGGAGATACG. Translated, it gives CSATGTGGDT. The full-length CDR3 reads as CSATGTGGDTQYF.

Notes on this clone: The CDR3 end lies 3 residues beyond the end of the read and is filled in from the germline J gene. The rearrangement joins TRBV7-3 to TRBJ2-3, with TRBD2 as a possible D gene (6 bases). The CDR3 covers 14 residues. V was cut by 5 bases and J by 3 bases, with 12 bases left in between. Looked up from germline, CDR1 is SGHTA and CDR2 is FQGTGA. Incomplete CDR3 DNA: TGTGCCAGCAGCCCTGGCGGGGTAACAGATACG. The encoded protein is CASSPGGVTDT. The whole CDR3 reads CASSPGGVTDTQYF.

Turning to this clone: The read terminates 3 residues ahead of where the CDR3 ends, so the germline J gene completes it. V and J are TRBV19 and TRBJ1-5; 7 bases fit TRBD1. The V gene end was trimmed by 7 bases and the J gene end by 0 bases; junction bases not matched to a gene: 6. CDR1 and CDR2 from the germline V gene are LNHDA and SQIVND (reference sequence). The CDR3 is made up of 15 amino acids. The sequenced part of the CDR3 DNA is TGTGCCAGTATCCCCGGGACAGATAGCAATCAGCCC. Amino acids: CASIPGTDSNQP. The entire CDR3 is CASIPGTDSNQPQHF.

Here the CDR3 reads CAISESRGQGVGDTQYF. The DNA read from the CDR3 is TGTGCCATCAGTGAGTCGAGAGGACAGGGGGTGGGAGATACG. The genes are TRBV10-3 and TRBJ2-3, with 10 bases matching TRBD1. With the read ending 3 residues before the CDR3 end, the germline J gene is used to fill in that end. The CDR3 contains 17 residues. Per germline, CDR1 ENHRY and CDR2 SYGVKD. The V segment lost 0 bases and the J segment 5 bases; nucleotides outside the gene matches: 8.

Worth noting for this clone: Sequencing ends 3 residues short of the CDR3 end; the germline J gene provides the rest. The chain links TRBV7-9 to TRBJ1-3; 7 bases align to TRBD1. The V gene end was trimmed by 4 bases and the J gene end by 4 bases; junction bases not matched to a gene: 4. CDR3 length: 14 amino acids. The germline V gene encodes CDR1 SEHNR and CDR2 FQNEAQ (reference sequence). The CDR3 reads CASSSPGQGNTIYF. The sequenced CDR3 bases are TGTGCCAGCAGCTCGCCGGGACAGGGAAACACC.

In the case of this clone: The observed sequence ends 3 residues before the CDR3 terminus, with the missing tail filled in from the germline J gene. The rearrangement links TRBV12-3 or TRBV12-4 to TRBJ2-5, with 8 bases that match TRBD1. V lost 2 bases and J lost 5; bases outside the gene matches: 7. This CDR3 region has 15 residues. The CDR3 here is CASSLKQGVQETQYF. The CDR3 bases that were read are TGTGCCAGCAGTTTAAAACAGGGGGTTCAGGAGACC.

Turning to this clone: Read sequence stops 3 residues before the CDR3 end, and the germline J gene provides the missing end. The chain links TRBV10-1 to TRBJ2-1; 11 bases line up with TRBD2. Germline V gene sequence: CDR1 WNHNN, CDR2 SYGVQD (reference sequence). The CDR3 covers 18 residues. V gave up 2 bases and J gave up 4 bases; unmatched junction bases: 10. CDR3 DNA, as far as it was read: TGCGCCAGCAGTGAGAAACTAGCGGGGGCCGCTATATACAATGAG. This codes for CASSEKLAGAAIYNE. The CDR3 as a whole reads CASSEKLAGAAIYNEQFF.

A remark on this clone: The CDR3 goes on 3 residues after the read ends, and that part is filled in from the germline J gene. The chain links TRBV6-1 to TRBJ2-3, with D perhaps TRBD1 (5 bases). The CDR3 spans 16 residues. Trimming took off 2 bases at V and 1 base at J, with 13 bases between the two ends. Germline CDR1 MNHNS, CDR2 SASEGT. Partial CDR3 DNA: TGTGCCAGCAGTGAAATAAAAGGACAACGCACAGATACG. Its protein is CASSEIKGQRTDT. The CDR3 in its entirety is CASSEIKGQRTDTQYF.

Regarding this clone: The read terminates 3 residues before the CDR3 end, so the remaining end is supplied by the germline J gene. V is TRBV5-1 and J is TRBJ2-7; 8 positions agree with TRBD1. V gave up 3 bases and J gave up 0 bases; unmatched junction bases: 5. Germline assignment: CDR1 SGHRS and CDR2 YFSETQ. The CDR3 contains 15 residues. This CDR3 reads CASSWDRPSSYEQYF. The sequenced CDR3 bases are TGCGCCAGCAGCTGGGACAGGCCAAGCTCCTACGAG.

Details on this clone: The read ends 3 residues before the CDR3 terminus; that terminus is restored from the germline J gene. The V and J genes are TRBV2 and TRBJ1-1; possibly TRBD1 for D (5 bases). This CDR3 has 14 amino acids. Germline loops: CDR1 SNHLY, CDR2 FYNNEI. Trimming left V 3 bases short and J 3 bases short, with 11 bases between. The CDR3 bases that were read are TGTGCCAGCAGTGAGTCGTCCAGGGACACTGAA. It specifies CASSESSRDTE. The whole CDR3 region reads CASSESSRDTEAFF.

Remarks on this clone: From the germline J gene comes the end of the CDR3, since the read stops 3 residues before it. The V gene is TRBV11-2, the J gene TRBJ2-3, with 10 nucleotides matching TRBD1. CDR1 is SGHAT, CDR2 FQNNGV, per germline. Losses at the gene ends were 4 bases for V and 4 bases for J; bases not matched to a gene: 5. The CDR3 extends over 15 amino acids. Partial CDR3 DNA: TGTGCCAGCAGCTCAATAGGGACAGGGGCAGATACG. This encodes CASSSIGTGADT. The full CDR3 protein is CASSSIGTGADTQYF. Full variable domain (missing parts from reference TRBV11-2 and TRBJ2-3): EAGVAQSPRYKIIEKRQSVAFWCNPISGHATLYWYQQILGQGPKLLIQFQNNGVVDDSQLPKDRFSAERLKGVDSTLKIQPAKLEDSAVYLCASSSIGTGADTQYFGPGTRLTVL.

As concerns this clone: The read comes to an end 3 residues before the CDR3 does, leaving the germline J gene to fill in the end. This sequence joins TRBV18 and TRBJ1-4, with a weak D call TRBD1 (5 bases). Trimming removed 6 bases from V and 8 bases from J, with 13 bases in between. CDR3 length: 13 amino acids. Germline CDR1 and CDR2: KGHSH and LQKENI. Incomplete CDR3 DNA: TGTGCCAGCTCTATGACAGTAGGCGAAAAA. As protein: CASSMTVGEK. The entire CDR3 protein reads CASSMTVGEKLFF.

With regard to this clone: The missing CDR3 end, 3 residues past where the read stops, is filled in from the germline J gene. This chain connects TRBV12-3 or TRBV12-4 to TRBJ2-4, with D unclear. This CDR3 region has 14 residues. Between the trimmed V and J ends, which lost 5 bases and 8 bases, there was a span of 16 bases. The DNA read from the CDR3 is TGTGCCAGCAGTAGTGGGCAGGTCTTCTACATT. It is translated as CASSSGQVFYI. In full, the CDR3 reads CASSSGQVFYIQYF.